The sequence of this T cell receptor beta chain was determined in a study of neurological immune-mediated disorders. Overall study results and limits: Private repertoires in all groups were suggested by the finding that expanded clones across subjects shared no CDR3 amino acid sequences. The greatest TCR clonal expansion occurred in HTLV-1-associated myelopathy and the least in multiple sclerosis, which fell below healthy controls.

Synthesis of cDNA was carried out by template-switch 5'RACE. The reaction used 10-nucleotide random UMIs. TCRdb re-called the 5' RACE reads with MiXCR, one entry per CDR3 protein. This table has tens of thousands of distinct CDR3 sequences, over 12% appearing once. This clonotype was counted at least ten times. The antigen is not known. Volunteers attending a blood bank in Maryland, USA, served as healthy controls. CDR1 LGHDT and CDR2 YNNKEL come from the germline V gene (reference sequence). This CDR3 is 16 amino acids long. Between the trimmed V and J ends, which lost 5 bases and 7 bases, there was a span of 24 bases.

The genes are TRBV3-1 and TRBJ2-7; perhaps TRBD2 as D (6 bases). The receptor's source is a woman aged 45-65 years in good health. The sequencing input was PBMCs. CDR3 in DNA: TGTGCCAGCAGCTCAACGGGACTGCGGGATACCCCTGAGCAGTACTTC. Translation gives CASSSTGLRDTPEQYF.